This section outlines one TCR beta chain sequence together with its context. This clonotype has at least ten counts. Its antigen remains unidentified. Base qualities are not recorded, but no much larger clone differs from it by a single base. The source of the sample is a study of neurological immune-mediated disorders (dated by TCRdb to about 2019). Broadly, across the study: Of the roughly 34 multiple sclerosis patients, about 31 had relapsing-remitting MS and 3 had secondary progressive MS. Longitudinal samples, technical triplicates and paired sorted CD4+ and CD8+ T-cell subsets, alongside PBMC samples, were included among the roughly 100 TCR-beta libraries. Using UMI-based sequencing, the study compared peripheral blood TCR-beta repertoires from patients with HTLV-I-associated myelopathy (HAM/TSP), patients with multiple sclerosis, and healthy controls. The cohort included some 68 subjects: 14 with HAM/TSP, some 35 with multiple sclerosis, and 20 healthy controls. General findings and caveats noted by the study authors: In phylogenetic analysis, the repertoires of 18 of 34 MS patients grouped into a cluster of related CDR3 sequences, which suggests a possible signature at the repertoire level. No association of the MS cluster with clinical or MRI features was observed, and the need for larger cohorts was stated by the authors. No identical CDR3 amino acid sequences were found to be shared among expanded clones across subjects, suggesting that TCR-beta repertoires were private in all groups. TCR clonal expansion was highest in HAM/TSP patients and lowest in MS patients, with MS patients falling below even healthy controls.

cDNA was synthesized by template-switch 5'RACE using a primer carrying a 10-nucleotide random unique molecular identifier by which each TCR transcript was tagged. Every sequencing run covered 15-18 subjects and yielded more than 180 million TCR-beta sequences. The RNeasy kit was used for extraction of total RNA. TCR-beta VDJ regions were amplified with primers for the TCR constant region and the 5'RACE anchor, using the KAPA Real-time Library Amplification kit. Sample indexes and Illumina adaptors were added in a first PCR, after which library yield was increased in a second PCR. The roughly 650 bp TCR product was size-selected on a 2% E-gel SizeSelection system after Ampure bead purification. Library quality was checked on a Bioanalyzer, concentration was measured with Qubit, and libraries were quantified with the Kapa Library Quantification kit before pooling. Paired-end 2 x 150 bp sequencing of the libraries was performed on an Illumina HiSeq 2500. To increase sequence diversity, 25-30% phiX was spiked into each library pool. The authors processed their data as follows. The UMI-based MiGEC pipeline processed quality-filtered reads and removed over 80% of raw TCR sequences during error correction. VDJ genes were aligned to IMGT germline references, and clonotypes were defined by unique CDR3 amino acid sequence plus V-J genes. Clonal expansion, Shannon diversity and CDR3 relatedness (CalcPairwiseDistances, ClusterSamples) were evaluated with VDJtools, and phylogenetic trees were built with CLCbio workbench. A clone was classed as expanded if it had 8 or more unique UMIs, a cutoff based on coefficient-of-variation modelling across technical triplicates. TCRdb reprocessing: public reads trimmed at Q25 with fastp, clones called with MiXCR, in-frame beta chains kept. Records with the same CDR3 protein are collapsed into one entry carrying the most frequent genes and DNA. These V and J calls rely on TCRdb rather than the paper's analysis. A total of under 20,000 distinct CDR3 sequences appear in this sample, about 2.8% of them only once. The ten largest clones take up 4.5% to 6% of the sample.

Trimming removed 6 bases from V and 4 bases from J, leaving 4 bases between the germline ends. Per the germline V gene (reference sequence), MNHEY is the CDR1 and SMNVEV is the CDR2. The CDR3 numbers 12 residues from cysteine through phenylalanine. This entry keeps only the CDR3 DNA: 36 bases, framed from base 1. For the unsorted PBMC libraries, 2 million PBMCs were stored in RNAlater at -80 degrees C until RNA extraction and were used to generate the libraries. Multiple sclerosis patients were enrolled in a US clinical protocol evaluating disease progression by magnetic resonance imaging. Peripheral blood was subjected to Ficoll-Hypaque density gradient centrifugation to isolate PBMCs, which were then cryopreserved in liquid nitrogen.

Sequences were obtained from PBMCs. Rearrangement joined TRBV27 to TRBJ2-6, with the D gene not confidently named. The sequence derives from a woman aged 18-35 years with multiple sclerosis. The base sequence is TGTGCCAGCAGCTTCGGGGCCAACGTCCTGACTTTC. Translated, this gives CASSFGANVLTF. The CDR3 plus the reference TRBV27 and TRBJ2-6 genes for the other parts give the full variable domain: EAQVTQNPRYLITVTGKKLTVTCSQNMNHEYMSWYRQDPGLGLRQIYYSMNVEVTDKGDVPEGYKVSRKEKRNFPLILESPSPNQTSLYFCASSFGANVLTFGAGSRLTVL.